This entry lists 20 T cell receptor beta chains sequenced from one sample in a study of blood T cell repertoires in COVID-19. The repertoire was sequenced with immunoSEQ multiplex PCR; TCRdb's copy has only in-frame clones and lacks some. The sample records roughly 480,000 clones, approximately 89% being singletons. What was sequenced was peripheral blood. The receptors come from a man aged 18 to 35 with COVID-19, enrolled during active disease.

The V gene is TRBV2, the J gene TRBJ1-2, with D perhaps TRBD1 (5 bases). Germline CDR1 reads SNHLY; CDR2 reads FYNNEI. This CDR3 has 16 residues. With 0 bases removed from V and 0 bases from J, the gap between germline ends came to 11 bases. The CDR3 DNA sequence: TGTGCCAGCAGTGAAGCCCCTAGACAGTCTAACTATGGCTACACCTTC. Protein product: CASSEAPRQSNYGYTF.

The rearrangement uses TRBV7-9 and TRBJ2-7; 11 bases are shared with TRBD2. V shed 5 bases, J shed 12 bases, and the junction held 6 bases outside the gene matches. The germline V gene has CDR1 SEHNR and CDR2 FQNEAQ (reference sequence). The CDR3 spans 12 residues. In DNA form, the CDR3 reads TGTGCCAGCAGCGAAACTAGCGGGGGAGCGTACTTC. Protein: CASSETSGGAYF.

A word on this clone: Distinct nucleotide sequences in the sample also encode this CDR3. The genes are TRBV5-1 and TRBJ2-3; a possible D gene is TRBD2 (6 bases). Germline V gene sequence: CDR1 SGHRS, CDR2 YFSETQ. The CDR3 has 14 amino acids. V lost 4 bases and J lost 0, with 9 bases in between. The CDR3 spells CASSGGDSTDTQYF. Written as DNA, the CDR3 is TGCGCCAGCAGCGGCGGGGATAGCACAGATACGCAGTATTTT.

The J gene is TRBJ1-2, the V gene TRBV2; D gene unclear. The germline V gene encodes CDR1 SNHLY and CDR2 FYNNEI. The CDR3 totals 15 residues. Deletions cut 6 bases from V and 0 bases from J, with 14 bases between. Here the CDR3 reads CASRPGLAANYGYTF. CDR3 bases: TGTGCCAGCAGACCCGGACTGGCAGCTAACTATGGCTACACCTTC.

This chain uses TRBV7-9 with TRBJ1-3, with TRBD1 as a possible D gene (5 bases). CDR1 and CDR2 from the germline V gene are SEHNR and FQNEAQ (reference sequence). This CDR3 is built from 16 residues. Trimming shortened V by 3 bases and J by 0 bases, and 12 bases separated the two germline ends. Here the CDR3 reads CASSLRDRSSGNTIYF. The CDR3 region has the DNA TGTGCCAGCAGCTTGCGGGACCGGAGCTCTGGAAACACCATATATTTT.

This rearrangement joins TRBV15 to TRBJ2-3; the match to TRBD2 covers 10 bases. The junction had 6 bases not matched to a gene; V was cut back by 5 bases and J by 7 bases. Looked up from germline, CDR1 is LNHNV and CDR2 is YYDKDF (reference sequence). This CDR3 spans 14 amino acids. CDR3 nucleotide sequence: TGTGCCACCAGCTTAGCGGGGGGTTTTAATACGCAGTATTTT. As protein: CATSLAGGFNTQYF.

This chain links TRBV24-1 with TRBJ1-2; 7 nucleotides line up with TRBD1. The length of the CDR3 is 13 residues. The germline V gene encodes CDR1 KGHDR and CDR2 SFDVKD. V lost 8 bases, J lost 4 bases, and 6 bases stayed unmatched. As DNA, the CDR3 is TGTGCCACCAAAAAGGGGGCTGGCTATGGCTACACCTTC. This gives the protein CATKKGAGYGYTF.

This clone has just one count. This chain links TRBV30 with TRBJ1-1, with a possible D match to TRBD1 (5 bases). V was trimmed by 7 bases and J by 7 bases, leaving 13 bases between them. Germline values: CDR1 GTSNPN, CDR2 SVGIG (reference sequence). The CDR3 is 11 amino acids. CDR3 nucleotides: TGTGCCTCATCTTGGGGCGATGAAGCTTTCTTT. Protein: CASSWGDEAFF. Using reference TRBV30 and TRBJ1-1 for the parts outside the CDR3, the full variable domain is SQTIHQWPATLVQPVGSPLSLECTVEGTSNPNLYWYRQAAGRGLQLLFYSVGIGQISSEVPQNLSASRPQDRQFILSSKKLLLSDSGFYLCASSWGDEAFFGQGTRLTVV.

The chain recombines TRBV9 with TRBJ1-2; no clear D gene. Germline V gives CDR1 SGDLS, CDR2 YYNGEE. Deletions cut 0 bases from V and 8 bases from J, with 14 bases between. The CDR3 extends over 14 amino acids. CDR3 bases: TGTGCCAGCAGCGTAGCGACGGGAGGAGCCGGCTACACCTTC. Translation gives CASSVATGGAGYTF.

The rearrangement joins TRBV7-9 to TRBJ2-1; 9 bases agree with TRBD2. Germline values: CDR1 SEHNR, CDR2 FQNEAQ (reference sequence). The CDR3 totals 18 residues. J lost 0 bases, V lost 2 bases, and 8 bases had no gene match. CDR3 protein: CASSLQREAGSSYNEQFF. For the CDR3, the DNA is TGTGCCAGCAGCTTACAGCGGGAGGCAGGGAGCTCCTACAATGAGCAGTTCTTC.

V usage is TRBV27 and J usage is TRBJ2-1, with TRBD2 matching over 10 bases. The trim removed 4 bases at V and 3 bases at J, leaving 9 bases unmatched. The CDR3 contains 17 residues. Per the germline V gene, CDR1 is MNHEY and CDR2 is SMNVEV (reference sequence). The CDR3 sequence is CASSSSSGRYHYNEQFF. CDR3 coding DNA: TGTGCCAGCAGTTCGAGTAGCGGGAGGTATCACTACAATGAGCAGTTCTTC.

The V call is TRBV9, the J call TRBJ1-4; the D is unclear. This CDR3 region has 9 residues. From germline, CDR1 is SGDLS and CDR2 YYNGEE. CDR3 region: CVYPKKLFF. CDR3 sequence (DNA): TGTGTGTACCCTAAAAAACTGTTTTTT.

The J gene is TRBJ1-2, the V gene TRBV3-1 (or the pseudogene TRBV3-2), with unresolved D. V gave up 4 bases and J gave up 6 bases, with 24 bases separating them. CDR1 is LGHDT and CDR2 is YNNKEL in the germline V gene (reference sequence). The CDR3 has 17 amino acids. The CDR3 DNA sequence: TGTGCCAGCAGCCTTAGGGAGTCGCAGGTGTCTCTAAATGGCTACACCTTC. Its protein is CASSLRESQVSLNGYTF.

The chain links TRBV4-2 to TRBJ1-2, with TRBD1 matching over 8 bases. Germline CDR1 and CDR2: LGHNA and YNFKEQ. The V gene end was trimmed by 1 base and the J gene end by 8 bases; junction bases not matched to a gene: 12. CDR3 size: 16 residues. The CDR3 DNA reads as TGTGCCAGCAGCCAAGTATCGGGCCAGGGGGCTGGCGGCTACACCTTC. Amino acids: CASSQVSGQGAGGYTF.

CDR3 sequence: CASSFGTSGRMAGELFF. CDR3 DNA sequence: TGTGCCAGCAGCTTTGGGACTAGCGGGAGAATGGCCGGGGAGCTGTTTTTT. J is TRBJ2-2 and V is TRBV13, with TRBD2 matching over 14 bases. The CDR3 covers 17 residues. Germline CDR1 PRHDT, CDR2 FYEKMQ (reference sequence). J gave up 6 bases and V 3 bases, and 6 bases lay outside the gene matches.

This chain links TRBV7-9 with TRBJ2-1; no clear D gene. The V end lost 5 bases, the J end lost 10 bases, and 9 bases lay between the germline ends. This CDR3 has 11 residues. Germline V gene lookup returns CDR1 SEHNR and CDR2 FQNEAQ (reference sequence). The CDR3 here is CASSPLVEQFF. CDR3 sequence (DNA): TGTGCCAGCAGCCCCCTAGTCGAGCAGTTCTTC.

J is TRBJ2-6 and V is TRBV6-6; D might be TRBD2 (5 bases). This CDR3 spans 17 amino acids. The V and J ends lost 5 bases and 1 base respectively, with 15 bases between them. Per germline, CDR1 MNHNY and CDR2 SVGAGI (reference sequence). In DNA form, the CDR3 reads TGTGCCAGCAGTCCACCCGGACTTTCATCTGGGGCCAACGTCCTGACTTTC. It codes for CASSPPGLSSGANVLTF.

The CDR3 protein is CASSNDRVGNTEAFF. The CDR3 DNA is TGTGCCAGCAGTAATGACAGGGTGGGGAACACTGAAGCTTTCTTT. The chain uses TRBV5-8 and TRBJ1-1, with 7 bases fitting TRBD1. This CDR3 has 15 residues. The ends lost 5 bases at V and 1 base at J; junction bases unmatched: 8. CDR1 SGHTS and CDR2 YDEGEE come from the germline V gene. Full variable domain (rest looked up from reference TRBV5-8 and TRBJ1-1): EAGVTQSPTHLIKTRGQQATLRCSPISGHTSVYWYQQALGLGLQFLLWYDEGEERNRGNFPPRFSGRQFPNYSSELNVNALELEDSALYLCASSNDRVGNTEAFFGQGTRLTVV.

This chain's CDR3 is CASSPWYRSSYNEQFF. DNA for the CDR3: TGTGCCAGCAGCCCTTGGTACAGAAGCTCCTACAATGAGCAGTTCTTC. V usage is TRBV5-8 and J usage is TRBJ2-1, with D hard to call. This CDR3 is 16 amino acids long. Germline values: CDR1 SGHTS, CDR2 YDEGEE. Trimming took 4 bases from V and 0 from J, leaving 14 bases between them.

To note about this clone: At one boundary the junction diverges from the germline segment, which might be a read error. The chain combines TRBV5-4 with TRBJ2-7; 12 bases are shared with TRBD2. This CDR3 comprises 14 residues. Germline assignment: CDR1 SGHNT and CDR2 YYREEE (reference sequence). This CDR3 is CASSSSGRDYEQYF. The CDR3 coding sequence is TGTGCTAGCAGCTCTAGCGGGAGGGACTACGAGCAGTACTTC.